This TCR beta chain was identified during a study of T cell responses to AZD1222 COVID-19 vaccine. Germline V gives CDR1 LNHNV, CDR2 YYDKDF (reference sequence). The CDR3 covers 15 residues. The V and J ends lost 5 bases and 5 bases respectively, with 17 bases between them. Sequenced by immunoSEQ multiplex PCR; TCRdb stores in-frame clones only, minus some. The data hold 100,000 to 150,000 clones, with approximately 88% observed a single time. Here the sequenced sample was peripheral blood, taken on day 0 of AZD1222 vaccination. The V and J genes are TRBV15 and TRBJ2-3; D possibly corresponds to TRBD1 (7 bases). The sequence was collected from an adult in good health. The CDR3 nucleotides read TGTGCCACCAGCTTTAACCGGAGGGGGCAAGATACGCAGTATTTT. It specifies CATSFNRRGQDTQYF.